The 9 T cell receptor beta chains listed next were all sequenced from one sample in a study of T cell repertoires in cytomegalovirus infection. No antigen has been identified for these receptors. One entry per CDR3 protein results from TCRdb running MiXCR on the reads. Seen here are under 150,000 distinct CDR3 sequences, roughly 30% observed once, and the top ten hold less than 45%. The specimen comprised CD8+ T cells from cultured PBMCs, sampled from culture after CMV antigen stimulation. These receptors came from a human donor in good health (CMV status not recorded). Some clones in this sample may be carry-over from other donors' samples.

The chain couples TRBV12-3 or TRBV12-4 to TRBJ2-1; D is unclear. V was shortened by 7 bases and J by 7 bases, with 11 bases between the two germline ends. The CDR3 is 12 residues long. The CDR3 spells CASTAEQNEQFF. The CDR3 coding sequence is TGTGCCAGCACCGCCGAGCAAAATGAGCAGTTCTTC.

This clonotype was observed a few times. The chain is built from TRBV4-3 and TRBJ1-3; unclear D gene. Germline V gives CDR1 LGHNA, CDR2 YSLEER. Trimming left V 1 base short and J 4 bases short, with 11 bases between. The CDR3 length is 15 residues. The CDR3 DNA reads as TGCGCCAGCAGCCAAGTGTTACAGAGGGGAAACACCATATATTTT. Translated, it gives CASSQVLQRGNTIYF.

The chain carries TRBV6-6 and TRBJ2-7; 9 positions agree with TRBD1. V shed 6 bases, J shed 2 bases, and the junction held 20 bases outside the gene matches. Germline V gene data show CDR1 as MNHNY and CDR2 as SVGAGI (reference sequence). The CDR3 length is 19 residues. The CDR3 DNA follows: TGTGCCAGCAGCCCTACCGGGACAGGGTATGGGCGGGGGACCTACGAGCAGTACTTC. It yields the protein CASSPTGTGYGRGTYEQYF.

In this sample, this clonotype turned up many times. The chain recombines TRBV7-2 with TRBJ2-3; 7 nucleotides align to TRBD1. This CDR3 spans 16 amino acids. The J segment lost 2 bases and the V segment lost 4 bases, leaving 9 bases of the junction unmatched. From germline, CDR1 is SGHTA and CDR2 FQGNSA. The CDR3 reads CASSSGDRPFTDTQYF. In DNA form, the CDR3 reads TGTGCCAGCAGCTCCGGGGACAGACCTTTCACAGATACGCAGTATTTT.

This clonotype was detected a few times. The gene calls are TRBV10-3 and TRBJ2-3; 11 bases map to TRBD2. With 2 bases clipped from V and 2 bases from J, the junction kept 6 bases outside the gene matches. Germline V gene sequence: CDR1 ENHRY, CDR2 SYGVKD. The CDR3 totals 17 residues. CDR3 loop: CAISETRTSGFTDTQYF. CDR3 DNA sequence: TGTGCCATCAGTGAGACTAGGACTAGCGGGTTCACAGATACGCAGTATTTT.

This clonotype has more than one count but fewer than ten. The chain employs TRBV7-9 and TRBJ1-2, with TRBD1 matching over 9 bases. J lost 6 bases, V lost 5 bases, and 10 bases had no gene match. From germline, CDR1 is SEHNR and CDR2 FQNEAQ (reference sequence). The CDR3 contains 15 residues. Written as DNA, the CDR3 is TGTGCCAGCAGCCCCCGGGACAGGGTAATTGATGGCTACACCTTC. This sequence encodes CASSPRDRVIDGYTF.

The gene calls are TRBV7-6 and TRBJ2-7, with 9 positions matching TRBD1. V gave up 5 bases and J gave up 5 bases; unmatched junction bases: 4. This CDR3 region has 13 residues. Germline CDR1 is SGHVS and CDR2 is FNYEAQ. CDR3 sequence (DNA): TGTGCCAGCAGCCGACAGGGGGTCGACGAGCAGTACTTC. Its protein product is CASSRQGVDEQYF.

This clonotype was counted at least ten times. The CDR3 sequence is CASSLEGFPYEQYF. CDR3 bases: TGTGCCAGCAGCTTAGAGGGATTCCCCTACGAGCAGTACTTC. The chain combines TRBV11-2 with TRBJ2-7; D unresolved. The CDR3 contains 14 residues. Trimming removed 0 bases from V and 2 bases from J, with 8 bases in between. Per germline, CDR1 SGHAT and CDR2 FQNNGV.

The chain is built from TRBV7-6 and TRBJ2-7; weak D call: TRBD2 (7 bases). The CDR3 consists of 16 residues. The V end lost 1 base, the J end lost 2 bases, and 15 bases lay between the germline ends. The germline V gene has CDR1 SGHVS and CDR2 FNYEAQ. The CDR3 here is CASSLEPGGLPYEQYF. In DNA, the CDR3 is TGTGCCAGCAGCTTAGAACCGGGGGGCCTGCCCTACGAGCAGTACTTC.